This TCR beta chain was profiled in a study of vaccination effects on CD4 cells after COVID-19. General observations from the study: Missing from the study were early post-infection timepoints, and its convalescent patients were few. Marked clonal contraction was seen in infection- and vaccine-induced clones late after vaccination.

TCRdb keeps only in-frame clones here, not all; method: immunoSEQ multiplex PCR. The table includes roughly 61,000 clones, roughly 81% detected once. Within the ViraFEST assay, antigen-specific CD4+ T cells underwent expansion with viral peptide pools prior to sequencing. Following an approximately 10-day culture, CD4+ T cells were purified. After around 2.2 million PBMC were placed in each well, they were cultured with 10 IU/ml IL-2 and around 10 ug/ml peptides. At days 3 and 7, half of the medium was exchanged for IL-2 medium. On this clone itself: The antigen is unknown.

The sequenced sample was CD4+ T cells from PBMCs cultured with HCoV-229E spike peptides, obtained before COVID-19 vaccination. The TCR comes from a human donor who received a COVID-19 vaccine.

The CDR3 DNA is TGTGCCAGCTCCCCGACAGGGAAAGAGACCCAGTACTTC. Translating gives CASSPTGKETQYF. This sequence joins TRBV18 and TRBJ2-5; 7 positions match TRBD1. CDR3 size: 13 residues. V was clipped by 6 bases and J by 3 bases; unmatched bases: 4. The germline V gene has CDR1 KGHSH and CDR2 LQKENI. Combining the CDR3 with reference TRBV18 and TRBJ2-5 gives the whole variable domain NAGVMQNPRHLVRRRGQEARLRCSPMKGHSHVYWYRQLPEEGLKFMVYLQKENIIDESGMPKERFSAEFPKEGPSILRIQQVVRGDSAAYFCASSPTGKETQYFGPGTRLLVL.